This entry describes one TCR beta chain. These data originate in a study of read filtering for tumor transcriptome and immune sequencing. From roughly 0.4 ug of RNA, a library with molecular barcoded alpha/delta and beta/gamma adaptors was made. TCRdb analysed the reads with MiXCR anew, one entry per CDR3 protein. The table has about 50,000 distinct CDR3 sequences, around 21% seen once. V shed 5 bases and J shed 2 bases, with 7 bases lying between them. The CDR3 is made up of 13 amino acids. Germline V gene lookup returns CDR1 LNHDA and CDR2 SQIVND (reference sequence). The clonotype originates from a donor aged 40 or older with multiple myeloma. Material: a population of CD138-negative cells sorted from bone marrow. V usage is TRBV19 and J usage is TRBJ2-4; D not resolved. The chain's CDR3 is CASSPATKNIQYF. CDR3 DNA sequence: TGTGCCAGTAGTCCGGCCACCAAAAACATTCAGTACTTC.